A single sample is the source of the 17 T cell receptor beta chains below, sequenced in a study of shared clonotypes between healthy human individuals. Libraries were prepared by immunoSEQ multiplex PCR; TCRdb keeps only in-frame clonotypes and omits some of them. The profile covers about 1.1 million clones, with approximately 75% appearing a single time and approximately 0.95% taken by the ten largest. Sequences were obtained from memory CD4+ T cells from PBMCs. Subset here: CD45RA-negative fraction. The receptors stem from a man between 18 and 29 years old in good health. Some clones in this sample may be carry-over from other donors' samples.

The J gene is TRBJ1-5, the V gene TRBV18; D is undetermined. The CDR3 has 13 amino acids. Germline V gives CDR1 KGHSH, CDR2 LQKENI. Trimming pared 5 bases from V and 4 bases from J, leaving 9 bases between. CDR3 region: CASSSLENQPQHF. CDR3 sequence (DNA): TGTGCCAGCTCATCCTTGGAGAATCAGCCCCAGCATTTT.

The sample holds one count of this clone. The genes are TRBV25-1 and TRBJ1-2, with 7 bases lining up with TRBD1. Germline CDR1 MGHDK, CDR2 SYGVNS. After removal of 8 bases from V and 1 base from J, the junction contained 10 bases not matched to a gene. The CDR3 spans 15 residues. For the CDR3, the DNA is TGTGCCAGCGGACCTACAGGGGCGATTAACTATGGCTACACCTTC. Amino acid sequence: CASGPTGAINYGYTF.

This chain joins TRBV30 and TRBJ2-5, with TRBD1 as a possible D gene (6 bases). Germline-derived CDR1 and CDR2 are GTSNPN and SVGIG (reference sequence). Trimming removed 1 base from V and 11 bases from J, with 20 bases in between. This CDR3 is built from 14 residues. The CDR3 DNA is TGTGCCTGGAGTGCAAGAAAAACAGGGTGGAAGCAGTACTTC. Translating it yields CAWSARKTGWKQYF.

This CDR3 reads CASTPGGGTKTQYF. CDR3 DNA sequence: TGTGCCAGCACCCCGGGGGGGGGCACGAAGACCCAGTACTTC. The chain uses TRBV28 and TRBJ2-5; TRBD2 matches 8 bases. Per germline, CDR1 MDHEN and CDR2 SYDVKM. The ends lost 7 bases at V and 6 bases at J; junction bases unmatched: 10. This CDR3 has 14 amino acids.

V usage is TRBV7-2 and J usage is TRBJ1-1, with D perhaps TRBD1 (5 bases). The CDR3 has 14 residues. CDR1 and CDR2 (germline): SGHTA, FQGNSA. The V end was cut by 1 base, the J end by 4 bases, with 10 bases between. CDR3: CASSLVGGTTEAFF. The CDR3 DNA follows: TGTGCCAGCAGCTTAGTAGGAGGGACCACTGAAGCTTTCTTT.

This clone has only one observation. This sequence joins TRBV14 and TRBJ1-1; D perhaps matches TRBD1 (6 bases). The germline V and J ends were trimmed by 4 bases and 5 bases, with 20 bases remaining between them. CDR1 and CDR2 from the germline V gene are SGHDN and FVKESK. The CDR3 has 16 amino acids. CDR3 sequence (DNA): TGTGCCAGCAGCCCCCCAGGAGGGGGAGTAAAAACTGAAGCTTTCTTT. Protein product: CASSPPGGGVKTEAFF.

Worth noting for this clone: This CDR3 is also generated by other DNA sequences in the sample. The chain links TRBV7-2 to TRBJ2-7; unclear D gene. Trimming removed 5 bases from V and 6 bases from J, with 8 bases in between. The CDR3 sequence is 11 residues long. The germline gives CDR1 SGHTA, CDR2 FQGNSA. This CDR3 is CASSPAREQYF. DNA for the CDR3: TGTGCCAGCAGCCCAGCCCGCGAGCAGTACTTC. Full variable domain (rest looked up from reference TRBV7-2 and TRBJ2-7): GAGVSQSPSNKVTEKGKDVELRCDPISGHTALYWYRQSLGQGLEFLIYFQGNSAPDKSGLPSDRFSAERTGGSVSTLTIQRTQQEDSAVYLCASSPAREQYFGPGTRLTVT.

The rearrangement links TRBV11-3 to TRBJ2-5; 7 bases align to TRBD1. Germline trimming cut 6 bases from V and 7 bases from J; bases unmatched to any gene: 11. Germline CDR1 is SGHNT and CDR2 is YENEEA. The CDR3 extends over 14 amino acids. The CDR3 loop reads CASSSLGGAGTQYF. In nucleotides, the CDR3 is TGTGCCAGCAGTAGTCTAGGGGGCGCCGGGACCCAGTACTTC. The whole variable domain, remainder taken from reference TRBV11-3 and TRBJ2-5, is EAGVVQSPRYKIIEKKQPVAFWCNPISGHNTLYWYLQNLGQGPELLIRYENEEAVDDSQLPKDRFSAERLKGVDSTLKIQPAELGDSAVYLCASSSLGGAGTQYFGPGTRLLVL.

Comments on this clone: This specimen includes other DNA sequences encoding the same CDR3. This chain uses TRBV9 with TRBJ2-2; weak D call: TRBD1 (6 bases). Germline assignment: CDR1 SGDLS and CDR2 YYNGEE. The length of the CDR3 is 16 residues. V was cut by 0 bases and J by 4 bases, with 13 bases left in between. This chain's CDR3 is CASSVVGGPATGELFF. CDR3 coding DNA: TGTGCCAGCAGCGTAGTAGGGGGTCCGGCCACCGGGGAGCTGTTTTTT.

This clone was seen many times. The chain employs TRBV6-1 and TRBJ2-7; 9 positions agree with TRBD1. CDR3 length equals 16 residues. V trimming: 1 base; J trimming: 4 bases; junction bases outside the gene matches: 8. Per the germline V gene, CDR1 is MNHNS and CDR2 is SASEGT. The CDR3 region is CASSEVRDRDKYEQYF. In DNA form, the CDR3 reads TGTGCCAGCAGTGAAGTACGGGACAGGGATAAGTACGAGCAGTACTTC.

The J gene is TRBJ1-5, the V gene TRBV5-7; no definite D call. TRBV5-7 is annotated as an ORF whose role is uncertain. The CDR3 is made up of 12 amino acids. The ends were cut back, 3 bases at V and 7 bases at J, with 8 bases in the middle. Written as DNA, the CDR3 is TGTGCCAGCAGCTGGAGGCGACAGCCCCAGCATTTT. It encodes CASSWRRQPQHF.

This clone showed up many times. The V gene is TRBV28, the J gene TRBJ2-7, with D possibly being TRBD1 or TRBD2 (7 bases each). The germline CDR1 and CDR2 sequences are MDHEN and SYDVKM. V shed 6 bases and J shed 3 bases, with 18 bases lying between them. This CDR3 comprises 15 residues. The CDR3 region has the DNA TGTGCCAGCAGCCCAGGGGGGGGATTTTTCTACGAGCAGTACTTC. This gives the protein CASSPGGGFFYEQYF.

On this clone: This CDR3 is also generated by other DNA sequences in the sample. V gene TRBV2 combines with J gene TRBJ2-5; D not resolved. Deletions cut 4 bases from V and 4 bases from J, with 4 bases between. The CDR3 sequence is 11 residues long. Germline V gene data show CDR1 as SNHLY and CDR2 as FYNNEI. CDR3 DNA: TGTGCCAGCAGTGTGCGAGAGACCCAGTACTTC. Its translation: CASSVRETQYF.

DNA of the CDR3: TGTGCCAGCAGCCCAGGCCGATCAGGAACCGCTTTAGGGACGCAGTATTTT. This translates into CASSPGRSGTALGTQYF. The gene calls are TRBV7-7 and TRBJ2-3; D ambiguous. Germline V gene data show CDR1 as SSHAT and CDR2 as FNYEAQ (reference sequence). The ends were cut back, 5 bases at V and 9 bases at J, with 27 bases in the middle. The CDR3 length is 17 residues.

The chain joins TRBV4-2 to TRBJ2-4; 8 bases line up with TRBD2. Trimming cost V 1 base and J 5 bases; bases outside gene matches: 7. Looked up from germline, CDR1 is LGHNA and CDR2 is YNFKEQ. The CDR3 is made up of 16 amino acids. CDR3 protein: CASSQGEREFENIQYF. The CDR3, as DNA: TGTGCCAGCAGCCAAGGGGAGCGGGAGTTCGAAAACATTCAGTACTTC.

The table lists this clone with many counts. This sample includes further DNA sequences coding for the same CDR3. CDR3 sequence (DNA): TGTGCCAGCAGTGAAAGTGTGGGGGCCCCCTACGAGCAGTACTTC. It translates to CASSESVGAPYEQYF. The rearrangement uses TRBV6-1 and TRBJ2-7, with D perhaps matching TRBD1 (6 bases). Looked up from germline, CDR1 is MNHNS and CDR2 is SASEGT. Trimming took 2 bases from V and 2 from J, leaving 13 bases between them. This CDR3 has 15 residues.

The CDR3 coding sequence is TGTGCCAGTAGGCGCGGGACGTCCTACAATGAGCAGTTCTTC. The encoded protein is CASRRGTSYNEQFF. The chain uses TRBV19 and TRBJ2-1; a weak D match, TRBD2 (6 bases). The CDR3 is 14 amino acids. Germline values: CDR1 LNHDA, CDR2 SQIVND (reference sequence). The V and J ends lost 6 bases and 1 base respectively, with 10 bases between them.